This T cell receptor (beta chain) derives from a study of shared clonotypes between healthy human individuals. Study background: Contributing individuals were two females and a few males aged 18 to 49.

Naive CD4+ cells were CD45RA-selected; the remaining cells were memory. The assay was carried out at the deep level. Original processing methods: ImmunoSEQ yielded junction-only sequences lacking quality scores, so filtering differed. Assay: immunoSEQ multiplex PCR; the TCRdb copy retains only in-frame clones and omits some. That table gives V, J and clone size, and the DNA gave D and trimming. The table lists over a million clones, more than 75% of them singletons. This clonotype was obtained from a man between 18 and 29 years old in good health. Some clones in this sample may be carry-over from other donors' samples. The sample taken for sequencing was memory CD4+ T cells from PBMCs. Subset defined: CD45RA-negative fraction.

CDR3 loop: CASSFTGTSVREQYF. The CDR3 nucleotides are TGTGCCAGCAGCTTCACAGGGACTAGCGTCCGCGAGCAGTACTTC. The chain recombines TRBV7-2 with TRBJ2-7; TRBD2 agrees at 10 bases. Germline loops: CDR1 SGHTA, CDR2 FQGNSA. V trimming: 3 bases; J trimming: 6 bases; junction bases outside the gene matches: 8. This CDR3 region has 15 residues.